Shown below are 19 T cell receptor beta chains from a single sample sequenced in a study of T cell responses to AZD1222 COVID-19 vaccine. Produced via immunoSEQ multiplex PCR; TCRdb's table is partial and in-frame only. This repertoire shows some 150,000 clones, more than 85% found once; its top ten account for over 1.2%. The specimen was peripheral blood, collected 28 days after the second AZD1222 dose. All receptors derive from an adult who received the AZD1222 COVID-19 vaccine.

The rearrangement uses TRBV5-1 and TRBJ2-1; 7 nucleotides line up with TRBD1. CDR3 length: 14 amino acids. CDR1 is SGHRS, CDR2 YFSETQ, per germline. With 6 bases clipped from V and 8 bases from J, the junction kept 11 bases outside the gene matches. For the CDR3, the DNA is TGCGCCAGCAAGACAGGGTACCAACAATATGAGCAGTTCTTC. This translates into CASKTGYQQYEQFF. The full variable domain, rest sourced from reference TRBV5-1 and TRBJ2-1, is KAGVTQTPRYLIKTRGQQVTLSCSPISGHRSVSWYQQTPGQGLQFLFEYFSETQRNKGNFPGRFSGRQFSNSRSEMNVSTLELGDSALYLCASKTGYQQYEQFFGPGTRLTVL.

V gene TRBV27 combines with J gene TRBJ2-4, with TRBD2 as a possible D gene (7 bases). This CDR3 spans 16 amino acids. V was clipped by 0 bases and J by 4 bases, with 13 bases between them. Germline loops: CDR1 MNHEY, CDR2 SMNVEV (reference sequence). The CDR3 DNA reads TGTGCCAGCAGTTTATCCGGTGGGAGGGGGAAAAACATTCAGTACTTC. It is translated as CASSLSGGRGKNIQYF.

The chain is built from TRBV27 and TRBJ2-3; D ambiguous. V was pared by 5 bases and J by 3 bases, with 6 bases between. CDR1 and CDR2 (germline): MNHEY, SMNVEV (reference sequence). The CDR3 runs 12 residues. The CDR3 DNA reads as TGTGCCAGCAGTCGGGCTACAGATACGCAGTATTTT. Protein: CASSRATDTQYF.

The V call is TRBV27, the J call TRBJ2-7; no clear D. The V end was cut by 4 bases, the J end by 2 bases, with 12 bases between. CDR1 is MNHEY and CDR2 is SMNVEV in the germline V gene (reference sequence). The CDR3 runs to 14 residues. Here the CDR3 DNA reads TGTGCCAGCAGTTCCAATCTAGGAACCTACGAGCAGTACTTC. It specifies CASSSNLGTYEQYF.

V gene TRBV7-8 combines with J gene TRBJ2-3; D is unresolved. Germline V gene data show CDR1 as SGHVS and CDR2 as FQNEAQ. The V gene lost 5 bases and the J gene lost 6 bases, with 9 bases spanning the gap. This CDR3 region has 12 residues. The CDR3 here is CASSPVADTQYF. The DNA for the CDR3 is TGTGCCAGCAGCCCAGTCGCGGATACGCAGTATTTT.

The rearrangement joins TRBV24-1 to TRBJ2-1, with D uncertain. Per germline, CDR1 KGHDR and CDR2 SFDVKD. Trimming cost V 7 bases and J 5 bases, with 14 bases left between them. This CDR3 region has 14 residues. The CDR3 region is CATSPEAKNNEQFF. CDR3 nucleotides: TGTGCCACCAGCCCTGAGGCCAAGAACAATGAGCAGTTCTTC.

The V call is TRBV28, the J call TRBJ1-6; maybe TRBD1 (6 bases). V was pared by 6 bases and J by 2 bases, with 14 bases between. CDR3 length: 16 residues. The germline gives CDR1 MDHEN, CDR2 SYDVKM. The CDR3 spells CASRGTGITYNSPLHF. The DNA of the CDR3 is TGTGCCAGCAGGGGAACAGGGATCACCTATAATTCACCCCTCCACTTT.

This clone was detected only a few times. V gene TRBV6-5 combines with J gene TRBJ1-2, with D unclear. Trimming took 6 bases from V and 0 from J, leaving 14 bases between them. Per the germline V gene, CDR1 is MNHEY and CDR2 is SVGAGI. The CDR3 loop spans 15 amino acids. CDR3 bases: TGTGCCAGCAGCCAGACCTGGGCGGCTAACTATGGCTACACCTTC. As protein: CASSQTWAANYGYTF.

The rearrangement joins TRBV6-5 to TRBJ2-7; D might be TRBD1 (6 bases). Trimming stripped 4 bases from V and 0 bases from J, with 10 bases between. Germline V gene sequence: CDR1 MNHEY, CDR2 SVGAGI. The CDR3 loop spans 14 amino acids. Here the CDR3 DNA reads TGTGCCAGCAGTTTGACAGGTTCCTCCTACGAGCAGTACTTC. Protein sequence: CASSLTGSSYEQYF.

The V call is TRBV4-1, the J call TRBJ2-7; D is uncertain. The V and J ends lost 1 base and 3 bases respectively, with 7 bases between them. The length of the CDR3 is 13 residues. Germline V gives CDR1 MGHRA, CDR2 YSYEKL. The CDR3 DNA follows: TGCGCCAGCAGCCAAGCCAGCCTCTACGAGCAGTACTTC. Encoded protein: CASSQASLYEQYF.

The chain recombines TRBV7-9 with TRBJ2-7; D is perhaps TRBD1 or TRBD2 (5 bases each). Germline CDR1 reads SEHNR; CDR2 reads FQNEAQ (reference sequence). V gave up 3 bases and J gave up 5 bases, with 14 bases separating them. The CDR3 is 14 amino acids. CDR3 nucleotide sequence: TGTGCCAGCAGCTTCCCCGGGGCCGGGGACGAGCAGTACTTC. This translates into CASSFPGAGDEQYF.

The rearrangement links TRBV24-1 to TRBJ2-3, with a tentative D call TRBD1 (6 bases). Trimming removed 4 bases at V and 0 bases at J, with 13 bases between. This CDR3 comprises 16 residues. Germline CDR1 KGHDR, CDR2 SFDVKD. The CDR3 is CATSDPGARSTDTQYF. CDR3 nucleotide sequence: TGTGCCACCAGTGACCCAGGGGCGCGGAGCACAGATACGCAGTATTTT.

This clone has more than one count but fewer than ten. The rearrangement joins TRBV15 to TRBJ2-3; D might be TRBD2 (5 bases). V shed 1 base and J shed 1 base, with 6 bases lying between them. The germline gives CDR1 LNHNV, CDR2 YYDKDF (reference sequence). The CDR3 covers 14 residues. CDR3 coding DNA: TGTGCCACCAGCAGAGGGACTGGCACAGATACGCAGTATTTT. Translated, it gives CATSRGTGTDTQYF.

The rearrangement joins TRBV13 to TRBJ1-6, with D uncertain. The CDR3 consists of 16 residues. CDR1 and CDR2 from the germline V gene are PRHDT and FYEKMQ (reference sequence). The V gene lost 3 bases and the J gene lost 7 bases, with 16 bases spanning the gap. CDR3 protein: CASSLGVDPGNSPLHF. The CDR3 DNA is TGTGCCAGCAGCTTGGGAGTGGACCCTGGGAATTCACCCCTCCACTTT.

The J gene is TRBJ1-1, the V gene TRBV9; weak D call: TRBD1 (5 bases). The germline V and J ends were trimmed by 6 bases and 1 base, with 13 bases remaining between them. The CDR3 totals 14 residues. Germline-derived CDR1 and CDR2 are SGDLS and YYNGEE. The chain's CDR3 is CASTTGRPNTEAFF. The DNA of the CDR3 is TGTGCCAGCACGACGGGACGGCCGAACACTGAAGCTTTCTTT.

This chain joins TRBV7-9 and TRBJ2-2, with a possible D match to TRBD2 (5 bases). The V and J ends lost 4 bases and 8 bases respectively, with 11 bases between them. Germline-derived CDR1 and CDR2 are SEHNR and FQNEAQ (reference sequence). The CDR3 runs to 13 residues. CDR3 amino acids: CASSYFPGGELFF. CDR3 sequence (DNA): TGTGCCAGCAGCTATTTCCCGGGAGGGGAGCTGTTTTTT.

V usage is TRBV30 and J usage is TRBJ1-5; maybe TRBD1 (6 bases). The germline V and J ends were trimmed by 0 bases and 6 bases, with 15 bases remaining between them. The CDR3 contains 15 residues. The germline V gene has CDR1 GTSNPN and CDR2 SVGIG (reference sequence). The CDR3 loop is CAWSVGTGPGQPQHF. The CDR3 region has the DNA TGTGCCTGGAGTGTAGGTACAGGGCCGGGTCAGCCCCAGCATTTT.

About this clone: The identical CDR3 is also encoded by other nucleotide sequences in the sample. The chain is built from TRBV30 and TRBJ1-3; D unclear. The CDR3 loop spans 16 amino acids. Germline V gives CDR1 GTSNPN, CDR2 SVGIG (reference sequence). The V end lost 0 bases, the J end lost 0 bases, and 12 bases lay between the germline ends. The CDR3 sequence: CAWSVRASSSGNTIYF. CDR3 nucleotide sequence: TGTGCCTGGAGTGTACGGGCTTCGAGCTCTGGAAACACCATATATTTT.

V and J are TRBV12-3 or TRBV12-4 and TRBJ1-5; the D is unclear. The ends were cut back, 3 bases at V and 6 bases at J, with 9 bases in the middle. The CDR3 has 13 amino acids. The CDR3 loop is CASSFQISQPQHF. For the CDR3, the DNA is TGTGCCAGCAGTTTCCAGATCAGTCAGCCCCAGCATTTT.